This T cell receptor beta chain was sequenced in a study of human CD8 memory T cell subsets. Generation of TCR beta libraries used UMI-labeled 5' RACE. TCRdb re-called the 5' RACE reads and catalogs CDR3 proteins one per entry, DNA excluded. The sample totals about 10,000 distinct CDR3 sequences; its top ten clones hold roughly 9.8%. The germline V gene encodes CDR1 LGHDT and CDR2 YNNKEL (reference sequence). CDR3 length: 16 residues. It was a CCR7+ PD-1- TIGIT- phenotype that stem-like memory CD8+ T cells (TSTEM) showed. The PBMC originated from buffy coats obtained from healthy donors. The chain is built from TRBV3-1 and TRBJ2-5. The source material was CD8+ stem-like memory T cells (TSCM and TCM) sorted from PBMCs. Subset described: stem-like memory CD8 T cells (TSTEM), CCR7+ PD-1- TIGIT-. The TCR sequence derives from a human donor in good health. This CDR3 reads CASSQDLGLEVETQYF.